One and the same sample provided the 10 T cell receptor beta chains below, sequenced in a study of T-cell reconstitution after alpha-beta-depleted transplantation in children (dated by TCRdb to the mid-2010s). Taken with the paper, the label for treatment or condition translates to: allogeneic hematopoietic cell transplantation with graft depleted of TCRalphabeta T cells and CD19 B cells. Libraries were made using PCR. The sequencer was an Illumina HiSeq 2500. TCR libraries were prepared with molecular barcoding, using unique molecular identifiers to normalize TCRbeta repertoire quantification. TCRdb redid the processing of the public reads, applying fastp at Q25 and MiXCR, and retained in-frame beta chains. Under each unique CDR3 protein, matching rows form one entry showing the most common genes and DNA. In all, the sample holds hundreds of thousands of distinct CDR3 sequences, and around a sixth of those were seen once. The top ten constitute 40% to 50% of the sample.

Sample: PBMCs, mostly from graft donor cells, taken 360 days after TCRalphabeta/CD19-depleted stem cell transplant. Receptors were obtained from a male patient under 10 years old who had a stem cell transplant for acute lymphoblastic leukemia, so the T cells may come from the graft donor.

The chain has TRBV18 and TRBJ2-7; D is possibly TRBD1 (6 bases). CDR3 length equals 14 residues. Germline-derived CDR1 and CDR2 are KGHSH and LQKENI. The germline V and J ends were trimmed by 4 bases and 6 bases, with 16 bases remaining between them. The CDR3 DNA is TGTGCCAGCTCACTTAAGCAGGGGACCAGCGAGCAGTACTTC. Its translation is CASSLKQGTSEQYF.

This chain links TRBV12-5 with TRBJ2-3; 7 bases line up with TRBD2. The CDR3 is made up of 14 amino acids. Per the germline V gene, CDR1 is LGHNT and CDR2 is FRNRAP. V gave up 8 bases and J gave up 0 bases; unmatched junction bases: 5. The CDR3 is CASHSGGSTDTQYF. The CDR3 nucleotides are TGTGCTAGTCACTCCGGGGGGAGCACAGATACGCAGTATTTT.

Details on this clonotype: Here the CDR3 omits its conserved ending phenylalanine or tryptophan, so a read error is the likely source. The CDR3 loop reads CASSFGGDSYEQYS. CDR3 coding DNA: TGTGCCAGCAGCTTTGGGGGGGACTCCTACGAGCAGTACTCC. The chain employs TRBV7-2 and TRBJ2-7, with 7 bases matching TRBD2. Germline lookup yields CDR1 SGHTA and CDR2 FQGNSA. Trimming cost V 3 bases and J 0 bases; bases outside gene matches: 2. There are 14 residues in the CDR3.

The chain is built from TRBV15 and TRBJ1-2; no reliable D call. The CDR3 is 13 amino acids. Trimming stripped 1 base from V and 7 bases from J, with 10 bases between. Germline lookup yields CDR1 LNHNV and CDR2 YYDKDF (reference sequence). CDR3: CATSRAGASGYTF. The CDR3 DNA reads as TGTGCCACCAGCAGAGCGGGCGCCAGTGGCTACACCTTC.

CDR3 bases: TGTGCCAGCAGCCCAACTGGGGGATTAAACATTCAGTACTTC. Amino acid sequence: CASSPTGGLNIQYF. V is TRBV11-2 and J is TRBJ2-4; TRBD1 or TRBD2 may be the D gene (5 bases each). Germline V gene data show CDR1 as SGHAT and CDR2 as FQNNGV. V lost 5 bases, J lost 6 bases, and 14 bases lay in between. The CDR3 covers 14 residues.

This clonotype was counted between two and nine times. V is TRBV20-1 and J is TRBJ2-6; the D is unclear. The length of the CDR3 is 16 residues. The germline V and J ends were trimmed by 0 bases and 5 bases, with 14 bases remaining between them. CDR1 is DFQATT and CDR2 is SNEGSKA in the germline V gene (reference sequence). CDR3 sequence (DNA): TGCAGTGCTAGAGATTCCGGACCCGTCTGGGCCAACGTCCTGACTTTC. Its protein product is CSARDSGPVWANVLTF.

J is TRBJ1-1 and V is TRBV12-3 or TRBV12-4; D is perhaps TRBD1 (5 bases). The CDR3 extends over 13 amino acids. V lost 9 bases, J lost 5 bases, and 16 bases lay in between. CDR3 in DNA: TGTGCCAGTTTCCAGGGTGTGGTAACTGAAGCTTTCTTT. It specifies CASFQGVVTEAFF.

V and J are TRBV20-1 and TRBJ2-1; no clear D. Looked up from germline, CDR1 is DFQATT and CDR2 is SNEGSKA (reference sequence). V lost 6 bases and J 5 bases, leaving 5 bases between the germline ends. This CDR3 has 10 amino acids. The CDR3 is CSAENNEQFF. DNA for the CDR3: TGCAGTGCCGAAAACAATGAGCAGTTCTTC.

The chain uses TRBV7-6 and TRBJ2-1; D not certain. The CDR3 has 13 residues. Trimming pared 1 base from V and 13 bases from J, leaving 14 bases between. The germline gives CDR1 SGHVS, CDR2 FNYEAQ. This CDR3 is CASSLGSRSPQFF. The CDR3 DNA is TGTGCCAGCAGCTTAGGTTCCAGATCTCCACAGTTCTTC.

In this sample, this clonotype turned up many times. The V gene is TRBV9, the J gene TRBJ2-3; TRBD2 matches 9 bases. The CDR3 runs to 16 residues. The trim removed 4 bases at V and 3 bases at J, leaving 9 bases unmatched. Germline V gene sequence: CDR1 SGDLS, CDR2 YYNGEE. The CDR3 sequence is CASSPLAGGPTDTQYF. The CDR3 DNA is TGTGCCAGCAGCCCCCTGGCGGGGGGGCCGACAGATACGCAGTATTTT.